These 21 T cell receptor beta chains were all obtained from the same sample, sequenced in a study of cytomegalovirus exposure and HLA in healthy donors (dated by TCRdb to about 2017). Libraries came from the immunoSEQ multiplex PCR assay. A mixture of 60 forward primers for TCR Vbeta segments and 13 reverse primers for TCR Jbeta segments was used in the multiplex PCR. TCRdb took this table from immuneACCESS and kept in-frame rearrangements with V and J called. Such tables lack part of the clones; where checked against another copy, unresolved V genes explain under half of the gap, and the rest is unexplained. The sample's table lists a count of 45,000 to 55,000 clones. 9.5% to 11% of the sample is in the top ten clones. Sequenced: PBMCs. These receptors all stem from a woman between 45 and 65 years old in good health and CMV-seropositive.

This clone counts as medium-sized by frequency. This sequence joins TRBV19 and TRBJ1-1, with TRBD1 identical over 7 bases. Trimming at V came to 7 bases and at J to 1 base, leaving 15 bases not matched to a gene. This CDR3 has 17 residues. Germline lookup yields CDR1 LNHDA and CDR2 SQIVND (reference sequence). CDR3 sequence (DNA): TGTGCCAGTATCCCCGTGGACAGGACGTCCGGGAACACTGAAGCTTTCTTT. As protein: CASIPVDRTSGNTEAFF. The full variable domain, its missing parts supplied by reference TRBV19 and TRBJ1-1, is DGGITQSPKYLFRKEGQNVTLSCEQNLNHDAMYWYRQDPGQGLRLIYYSQIVNDFQKGDIAEGYSVSREKKESFPLTVTSAQKNPTAFYLCASIPVDRTSGNTEAFFGQGTRLTVV.

V gene TRBV19 combines with J gene TRBJ2-6; D is unclear. In germline, CDR1 is LNHDA, CDR2 SQIVND (reference sequence). The CDR3 is 17 amino acids. V lost 6 bases and J lost 2, with 17 bases in between. The CDR3 spells CASRIVQNAAGANVLTF. Here the CDR3 DNA reads TGTGCCAGTAGAATCGTCCAGAACGCGGCTGGGGCCAACGTCCTGACTTTC.

J is TRBJ1-1 and V is TRBV5-1, with 7 bases matching TRBD1. CDR3 length equals 16 residues. The V gene's germline CDR1 is SGHRS and CDR2 YFSETQ. Trimming took 3 bases from V and 1 from J; bases not matched to a gene: 9. In nucleotides, the CDR3 is TGCGCCAGCAGCTCCGGGACAGTCGCCCGGAACACTGAAGCTTTCTTT. It codes for CASSSGTVARNTEAFF.

The rearrangement links TRBV6-5 to TRBJ2-1, with unresolved D. Trimming shortened V by 0 bases and J by 0 bases, and 9 bases separated the two germline ends. Germline V lookup: CDR1 MNHEY, CDR2 SVGAGI. The CDR3 sequence is 16 residues long. The CDR3 sequence is CASSYSRLFSYNEQFF. For the CDR3, the DNA is TGTGCCAGCAGTTACTCGAGGCTCTTCTCCTACAATGAGCAGTTCTTC.

V is TRBV7-9 and J is TRBJ1-1; D unresolved. Germline CDR1 and CDR2: SEHNR and FQNEAQ (reference sequence). Trimming pared 5 bases from V and 6 bases from J, leaving 19 bases between. The CDR3 length is 15 residues. As DNA, the CDR3 is TGTGCCAGCAGCCCCCGACTGAGGGTCGGATCTGAAGCTTTCTTT. It yields the protein CASSPRLRVGSEAFF.

This chain links TRBV15 with TRBJ2-1; possible D gene TRBD2, 7 bases. V gave up 6 bases and J gave up 2 bases, with 14 bases separating them. Germline lookup yields CDR1 LNHNV and CDR2 YYDKDF (reference sequence). There are 15 residues in the CDR3. The DNA for the CDR3 is TGTGCCACCAGGGAGGCGGGGGCCCCCTACAATGAGCAGTTCTTC. Translating gives CATREAGAPYNEQFF.

The chain recombines TRBV6-5 with TRBJ1-6; D may be TRBD1 (5 bases). Germline V gives CDR1 MNHEY, CDR2 SVGAGI. The V gene lost 7 bases and the J gene lost 10 bases, with 17 bases spanning the gap. This CDR3 is 14 amino acids long. The CDR3 DNA follows: TGTGCCAGCACCGACGGGGGTGTTGGCTCACCCCTCCACTTT. Translating gives CASTDGGVGSPLHF.

In nucleotides, the CDR3 is TGTGCCAGCAGCCAGGGACAGAATAGCAATCAGCCCCAGCATTTT. Translated: CASSQGQNSNQPQHF. The chain has TRBV28 and TRBJ1-5, with 7 bases that match TRBD1. Germline CDR1 reads MDHEN; CDR2 reads SYDVKM. Trimming cost V 6 bases and J 0 bases; bases outside gene matches: 5. The CDR3 has 15 amino acids.

J is TRBJ2-6 and V is TRBV12-2; the table's TRBD2 call for D was not verified on the DNA. TRBV12-2 is a known pseudogene. This CDR3 is 17 amino acids long. CDR3 sequence reads: CASRLVEANSGANVLTF. The CDR3 nucleotides are TGTGCAAGTCGCTTAGTGGAGGCCAACTCTGGGGCCAACGTCCTGACTTTC.

This chain links TRBV9 with TRBJ2-5, with TRBD1 matching 9 bases. The CDR3 contains 15 residues. Germline CDR1 reads SGDLS; CDR2 reads YYNGEE. V lost 0 bases, J lost 5 bases, and 5 bases stayed unmatched. The CDR3 loop reads CASSVGTGARETQYF. DNA for the CDR3: TGTGCCAGCAGCGTAGGGACAGGGGCTCGGGAGACCCAGTACTTC.

V and J are TRBV5-1 and TRBJ2-5, with D tentatively TRBD1 (5 bases). Per the germline V gene, CDR1 is SGHRS and CDR2 is YFSETQ. Trimming pared 0 bases from V and 4 bases from J, leaving 13 bases between. This CDR3 is built from 15 residues. The CDR3 DNA reads TGCGCCAGCAGCTTGGCCTCAGGGATCGGAGAGACCCAGTACTTC. Amino acids: CASSLASGIGETQYF.

V and J are TRBV29-1 and TRBJ2-1; TRBD2 agrees at 7 bases. This CDR3 region has 14 residues. V shed 3 bases, J shed 5 bases, and the junction held 7 bases outside the gene matches. The germline gives CDR1 SQVTM, CDR2 ANQGSEA. CDR3 coding DNA: TGCAGCGTTGACCCTAGCGGTTACGACAATGAGCAGTTCTTC. Translation: CSVDPSGYDNEQFF.

The CDR3: CASSLFPMRGSEKLFF. CDR3 sequence (DNA): TGTGCCAGTAGCCTATTCCCCATGAGGGGGAGTGAAAAACTGTTTTTT. The genes are TRBV19 and TRBJ1-4; possible D gene TRBD1, 6 bases. This CDR3 spans 16 amino acids. CDR1 and CDR2 from the germline V gene are LNHDA and SQIVND (reference sequence). Trimming took off 6 bases at V and 7 bases at J, with 21 bases between the two ends.

The chain carries TRBV5-6 and TRBJ2-2, with 8 bases fitting TRBD2. Germline CDR1 is SGHDT and CDR2 is YYEEEE. Trimming cost V 0 bases and J 5 bases; bases outside gene matches: 6. This CDR3 is built from 16 residues. In nucleotides, the CDR3 is TGTGCCAGCAGCTTGGGCGGGGGGACCGGGACCGGGGAGCTGTTTTTT. It encodes CASSLGGGTGTGELFF.

The chain couples TRBV6-1 to TRBJ2-1, with TRBD2 matching 8 bases. The V gene end was trimmed by 1 base and the J gene end by 8 bases; junction bases not matched to a gene: 7. This CDR3 is 15 amino acids long. Germline V gene lookup returns CDR1 MNHNS and CDR2 SASEGT. CDR3 in amino acids: CASSEGGSGIYEQFF. CDR3 nucleotide sequence: TGTGCCAGCAGTGAAGGAGGTAGCGGGATCTATGAGCAGTTCTTC.

This rearrangement joins TRBV18 to TRBJ2-7; D is uncertain. CDR3 length equals 18 residues. Per germline, CDR1 KGHSH and CDR2 LQKENI. Trimming took 3 bases from V and 0 from J, leaving 21 bases between them. DNA for the CDR3: TGTGCCAGCTCACCGGCGAGACGCACGGTGGGCAGCTCCTACGAGCAGTACTTC. Protein product: CASSPARRTVGSSYEQYF.

The J gene is TRBJ2-7, the V gene TRBV11-2; perhaps TRBD1 as D (6 bases). The CDR3 extends over 12 amino acids. Germline assignment: CDR1 SGHAT and CDR2 FQNNGV. Trimming shortened V by 5 bases and J by 3 bases, and 8 bases separated the two germline ends. The CDR3 sequence: CASSAQGYEQYF. Written as DNA, the CDR3 is TGTGCCAGCAGCGCACAGGGCTACGAGCAGTACTTC.

This chain links TRBV4-1 with TRBJ2-1; D possibly corresponds to TRBD1 (6 bases). V dropped 3 bases and J dropped 10 bases, with 13 bases sitting between them. Per germline, CDR1 MGHRA and CDR2 YSYEKL. This CDR3 region has 13 residues. CDR3 sequence (DNA): TGCGCCAGCAGCCAGACAGGTTCAGGGGAGCAGTTCTTC. Amino acids: CASSQTGSGEQFF.

The chain combines TRBV5-5 with TRBJ2-5, with 11 bases lining up with TRBD2. Trimming at V came to 4 bases and at J to 4 bases, leaving 6 bases not matched to a gene. The CDR3 is 15 amino acids. Per germline, CDR1 SGHKS and CDR2 YYEKEE (reference sequence). The CDR3 nucleotides read TGTGCCAGCAGCCTCGGGACTAGCGGCCCAGAGACCCAGTACTTC. It yields the protein CASSLGTSGPETQYF.

The gene calls are TRBV27 and TRBJ1-2; the D gene is possibly TRBD1 (5 bases). CDR1 and CDR2 from the germline V gene are MNHEY and SMNVEV (reference sequence). V gave up 4 bases and J gave up 6 bases, with 15 bases separating them. The CDR3 contains 14 residues. The CDR3 DNA sequence: TGTGCCAGCAGTTCTCCGAGGCAGGGTCATGGCTACACCTTC. It encodes CASSSPRQGHGYTF.

The J gene is TRBJ1-2, the V gene TRBV4-1; 8 bases align to TRBD1. The CDR3 sequence is 16 residues long. With 0 bases clipped from V and 3 bases from J, the junction kept 6 bases outside the gene matches. CDR1 is MGHRA and CDR2 is YSYEKL in the germline V gene. CDR3 nucleotides: TGCGCCAGCAGCCAAGAGAACAGGGGGAGCGACTATGGCTACACCTTC. This encodes CASSQENRGSDYGYTF.